Listed below are T cell receptor beta chains from one sample, sequenced in a study of blood T cell repertoires in COVID-19. Sequencing used immunoSEQ multiplex PCR; TCRdb keeps in-frame clones, though not all of them. The repertoire holds about 220,000 clones, 75% to 85% seen once, with 9.5% to 15% in the top ten. The sequenced sample consisted of peripheral blood. These receptors all stem from a human donor in a cohort sampled during active COVID-19. CDR3s include the opening cysteine and the closing phenylalanine or tryptophan. The D gene is left open where the match is weak. The size of a clone is reported for some rows only, either as once, few or many, or as a class for expanded clones.

clone size,D gene,V gene,J gene,CDR3 DNA,CDR3 protein
.,.,TRBV12-3/TRBV12-4,TRBJ1-4,TGTGCCAGCAGGATTGGGGCCCGTGAAAAACTGTTTTTT,CASRIGAREKLFF
.,TRBD1,TRBV19,TRBJ2-7,TGTGCCAGTAGTATCCAGGGGGACTCCTACGAGCAGTACTTC,CASSIQGDSYEQYF
.,.,TRBV5-4,TRBJ2-2,TGTGCCAGCAGCTTGGCACAGGCAACCGGGGAGCTGTTTTTT,CASSLAQATGELFF
.,.,TRBV30,TRBJ1-5,TGTGCCTGGAGCGGAGGTTCCAATCAGCCCCAGCATTTT,CAWSGGSNQPQHF
.,TRBD1,TRBV18,TRBJ1-4,TGTGCCAGCTCACCTCTGGCAGGGGGCGGCGCAACTAATGAAAAACTGTTTTTT,CASSPLAGGGATNEKLFF
.,TRBD1,TRBV15,TRBJ1-2,TGTGCCACCAGCACCCGAAAGACAGGGGAAGGCTACACCTTC,CATSTRKTGEGYTF
.,.,TRBV28,TRBJ1-1,TGTGCCGGCCCGTACAGGTTACCCGCTTTCTTT,CAGPYRLPAFF
.,TRBD2,TRBV5-4,TRBJ2-7,TGTGCCAGCAGCTTGGCCGGACTAGCGGGGGCCTTCTACGAGCAGTACTTC,CASSLAGLAGAFYEQYF
.,TRBD1,TRBV5-1,TRBJ1-4,TGCGCCAGCAGCTCAGGGGGCGGAAATGAAAAACTGTTTTTT,CASSSGGGNEKLFF
.,TRBD2,TRBV5-1,TRBJ2-3,TGCGCCAGCAGCTATTTACCGCTTGGGAGGGCTGAAGATACGCAGTATTTT,CASSYLPLGRAEDTQYF
.,.,TRBV28,TRBJ1-2,TGTGCCAGCAGTTTGTCCACAGAGCACTATGGCTACACCTTC,CASSLSTEHYGYTF
.,TRBD2,TRBV15,TRBJ2-1,TGTGCCACCAGCAAGGAGGCGACTAGCGGCAACAATGAGCAGTTCTTC,CATSKEATSGNNEQFF
.,.,TRBV7-2,TRBJ2-5,TGTGCCAGCAGCTTAGAGGGGAAGGGGACCCAGTACTTC,CASSLEGKGTQYF
.,.,TRBV12-3/TRBV12-4,TRBJ1-6,TGTGCCAGCCGATCCTCGACAGGCTCACCCCTCCACTTT,CASRSSTGSPLHF
few,.,TRBV5-1,TRBJ1-4,TGCGCCAGCAGCTTGGAGCAGGAGGGAAAACTGTTTTTT,CASSLEQEGKLFF
.,TRBD1,TRBV5-6,TRBJ2-7,TGTGCCAGCAGCTCCCCCGGGACAGTCTACGAGCAGTACTTC,CASSSPGTVYEQYF
.,.,TRBV9,TRBJ1-4,TGTGCCAGCAGCGCGTCGGGGGCTAATGAAAAACTGTTTTTT,CASSASGANEKLFF
.,TRBD2,TRBV4-1,TRBJ2-1,TGCGCCAGCAGCCGCTTGGGACTAGCGGGAGTCCCCTCCTACAATGAGCAGTTCTTC,CASSRLGLAGVPSYNEQFF
.,.,TRBV21-1,TRBJ2-5,TGTGCCAGCAGCTCCGCGGGACTAGCGGGGGGGCAAGAGACCCAGTACTTC,CASSSAGLAGGQETQYF
once,TRBD1,TRBV25-1,TRBJ2-2,TGTGCCAGCAGTGTTCTGGGACAGGGGTCCGGGGAGCTGTTTTTT,CASSVLGQGSGELFF
.,TRBD1,TRBV2,TRBJ2-1,TGTGCCACCGGAAGGGACAGGGGTTACGATGAGCAGTTCTTC,CATGRDRGYDEQFF
.,TRBD1,TRBV28,TRBJ2-3,TGTGCCAGCACCACCGGGGGACAGGGAGGTTCAGATACGCAGTATTTT,CASTTGGQGGSDTQYF
.,.,TRBV12-3/TRBV12-4,TRBJ1-2,TGTGCCAGCGCCCCAGGGTATGGCTACACCTTC,CASAPGYGYTF
.,.,TRBV2,TRBJ2-1,TGTGCCAGCAGTGAAGTAGGGCAGGCGGGGCAGTTCTTC,CASSEVGQAGQFF
.,TRBD1,TRBV24-1,TRBJ2-2,TGTGCCACCGCAGGGGGAAGTACCGGGGAGCTGTTTTTT,CATAGGSTGELFF
.,TRBD1,TRBV7-2,TRBJ1-2,TGTGCCAGCAGCCTAGGAGCTGGACAGGGCTCCTATGGCTACACCTTC,CASSLGAGQGSYGYTF
.,TRBD1,TRBV7-9,TRBJ1-4,TGTGCCAGCAGCGCTGGGACAGGAATAGGAGAAAAACTGTTTTTT,CASSAGTGIGEKLFF
.,TRBD2,TRBV20-1,TRBJ2-7,TGCAGTGCTAGTGGCAGCGGGGCCCGGGAGCAGTACTTC,CSASGSGAREQYF
.,.,TRBV6-5,TRBJ2-5,TGTGCCAGCAGTTTACAGGGTGGAGAGACCCAGTACTTC,CASSLQGGETQYF
once,.,TRBV6-6,TRBJ1-5,TGTGCCAGCAGCCCCTTGCAGAACAATCAGCCCCAGCATTTT,CASSPLQNNQPQHF
few,TRBD1,TRBV7-2,TRBJ1-6,TGTGCCAGCAGCTTAGCGAAGGGGGCAAATTCACCCCTCCACTTT,CASSLAKGANSPLHF
once,TRBD1,TRBV5-4,TRBJ1-1,TGTGCCAGCAGCCCGACAGGGAGGTTGAACACTGAAGCTTTCTTT,CASSPTGRLNTEAFF
.,TRBD2,TRBV5-4,TRBJ2-5,TGTGCGAGCAGTGGGGAGGGAGGAGAGACCCAGTACTTC,CASSGEGGETQYF
.,TRBD1,TRBV4-2,TRBJ2-2,TGTGCCAGCAGCCAAGACGACAGGGCCGGGACCGGGGAGCTGTTTTTT,CASSQDDRAGTGELFF
.,TRBD1,TRBV28,TRBJ2-5,TGTGCCAGCATCCGACAGGGGGTCCGGGAGACCCAGTACTTC,CASIRQGVRETQYF
.,TRBD2,TRBV4-2,TRBJ2-2,TGTGCCAGCAGCCAAGTCGGACTAGCGGGAGACACCGGGGAGCTGTTTTTT,CASSQVGLAGDTGELFF
.,TRBD2,TRBV7-2,TRBJ2-1,TGTGCCAGCAGACGCCTAGCGGACAACAATGAGCAGTTCTTC,CASRRLADNNEQFF
many,TRBD1,TRBV5-6,TRBJ1-4,TGTGCCAGCAGCGGACAGGGAAATGAAAAACTGTTTTTT,CASSGQGNEKLFF
.,TRBD1,TRBV24-1,TRBJ1-3,TGTGCCACCAGTGATTTGTTCGGGGGACAGGGCAGTGTGGGAACCTCTGGAAACACCATATATTTT,CATSDLFGGQGSVGTSGNTIYF
.,.,TRBV7-2,TRBJ1-6,TGTGCCAGCAGCGCTACAGGGATGGGGTATAATTCACCCCTCCACTTT,CASSATGMGYNSPLHF
.,TRBD2,TRBV10-3,TRBJ2-3,TGTGCCATCATGCGGGAGAGGGCAGATACGCAGTATTTT,CAIMRERADTQYF
.,.,TRBV19,TRBJ1-1,TGTGCCAGTAGTAGAAGACGGGAAACTGAAGCTTTCTTT,CASSRRRETEAFF
.,TRBD1,TRBV6-6,TRBJ1-6,TGTGCCAGCAGTTACCTCGGACAGGGGGCGAATTCACCCCTCCACTTT,CASSYLGQGANSPLHF